Detailed here is one TCR beta chain. Germline V gene data show CDR1 as SGHAT and CDR2 as FQNNGV. The length of the CDR3 is 13 residues. The V gene lost 8 bases and the J gene lost 5 bases, with 14 bases spanning the gap. Produced via immunoSEQ multiplex PCR; TCRdb's table is partial and in-frame only. The repertoire holds roughly 83,000 clones, more than 75% seen once, with around 10% in the top ten. The entry originates in a study of control samples from healthy donors and cancer patients. This chain links TRBV11-2 with TRBJ2-3, with D perhaps matching TRBD1 or TRBD2 (6 bases each). The receptor comes from a woman in her sixties in good health. The specimen sequenced was blood. The CDR3 DNA is TGTGCCAGCGCTCGGGGGCCCGGAGATACGCAGTATTTT. This codes for CASARGPGDTQYF.